This T cell receptor (beta chain) stems from a study of T cells in Graves' hyperthyroidism and ophthalmopathy. RNA transcripts gave rise to amplified TCR beta CDR3 regions. The HTBI primer set served for first-round RT-PCR of the TCR CDR3. TCRdb passed the multiplex PCR reads through MiXCR, listing each CDR3 protein once. Of 600,000 to 800,000 distinct CDR3 sequences listed, approximately 40% are singletons. Worth noting for this clonotype: The antigen is not known. This may be a read error: a much more frequent sequence differs by one nucleotide. In this CDR3 the conserved last residue, phenylalanine or tryptophan, is missing, so a read error is likely.

The authors obtained PBMCs from about 9 ml of fresh peripheral blood. General study results and limits: Ophthalmopathy got predicted by the model a median about six months before its onset.

This CDR3 has 13 residues. Germline CDR1 SGHDT, CDR2 YYEEEE. Trimming stripped 2 bases from V and 4 bases from J, with 7 bases between. Specimen: blood. The sequence was obtained from a woman aged 40 to 50 with Graves' hyperthyroidism. This chain connects TRBV5-6 to TRBJ1-3; unclear D gene. Written as DNA, the CDR3 is TGTGCCAGCAGCTTCCAGCTAGGAAACACCATATATCTT. This encodes CASSFQLGNTIYL.